These T cell receptor beta chains were read from a single sample in a study of blood T cell repertoires in COVID-19. Produced via immunoSEQ multiplex PCR; TCRdb's table is partial and in-frame only. This sample yields about 170,000 clones, of which approximately 86% are seen a single time; approximately 0.5% belongs to the top ten. The specimen sequenced was peripheral blood. The receptors stem from a man aged 60 to 69 with COVID-19, enrolled during active disease. Both conserved end residues are part of each CDR3. D genes are given only for firm matches. Clone size appears in some rows only: once, few, many, or a class for an expanded clone.

abundance | j_gene | d_gene | v_gene | CDR3nt | CDR3aa
. | TRBJ2-2 | . | TRBV25-1 | TGTGCCAGCAGTCCCCCACCGGCGAACACCGGGGAGCTGTTTTTT | CASSPPPANTGELFF
once | TRBJ1-2 | TRBD1 | TRBV10-3 | TGTGCCATCAGTGGGACAGGCTCTGGCTACACCTTC | CAISGTGSGYTF
. | TRBJ2-6 | . | TRBV12-5 | TGTGCTAGTGGTTTGGTATTGACCGCAGGCTCTGGGGCCAACGTCCTGACTTTC | CASGLVLTAGSGANVLTF
. | TRBJ2-7 | TRBD2 | TRBV7-3 | TGTGCCAGCAGCCTAGGGACTAGCGGGGAATACGAGCAGTACTTC | CASSLGTSGEYEQYF
. | TRBJ2-4 | TRBD2 | TRBV7-2 | TGTGCCAGCAGCACGCGGGGGGTTAAAGACATTCAGTACTTC | CASSTRGVKDIQYF
. | TRBJ2-5 | . | TRBV9 | TGTGCCAGCAGCGTTAACCAGGGAAATGTGCAAGAGACCCAGTACTTC | CASSVNQGNVQETQYF
. | TRBJ1-2 | TRBD1 | TRBV29-1 | TGCAGCGTACCCCTTGGACAGGGTATTGATGGCTACACCTTC | CSVPLGQGIDGYTF
. | TRBJ2-1 | TRBD1 | TRBV24-1 | TGTGCCACCAGTGACGGTCCCGGGACAGGGGAACCCAATGAGCAGTTCTTC | CATSDGPGTGEPNEQFF
. | TRBJ1-2 | TRBD1 | TRBV28 | TGTGCCAGCAGTCCCGACAGGGTTCGTGGCTACACCTTC | CASSPDRVRGYTF
. | TRBJ2-7 | . | TRBV6-2/TRBV6-3 | TGTGCCAGCAGTTATATCGGGGTCTACGAGCAGTACTTC | CASSYIGVYEQYF
once | TRBJ2-2 | . | TRBV7-2 | TGTGCCAGCAGCCCGGGGAAGGCGAACACCGGGGAGCTGTTTTTT | CASSPGKANTGELFF
. | TRBJ2-3 | TRBD1 | TRBV4-2 | TGTGCCAGCAGCCCCCGGACAGGTCGGGGTTCAGATACGCAGTATTTT | CASSPRTGRGSDTQYF
. | TRBJ1-4 | . | TRBV7-9 | TGTGCCAGCAGCCCTCAGGATGAAAAACTGTTTTTT | CASSPQDEKLFF
. | TRBJ2-5 | . | TRBV7-9 | TGTGCCAGCAGCTTAATCCCCCTTCCAGGGCAAGAGACCCAGTACTTC | CASSLIPLPGQETQYF
once | TRBJ1-1 | . | TRBV29-1 | TGCAGCGTTGGAGGGAACCTTAACACTGAAGCTTTCTTT | CSVGGNLNTEAFF
many | TRBJ2-7 | . | TRBV19 | TGTGCCAGTAGCAACGACATGGTCAGCGAGCAGTACTTC | CASSNDMVSEQYF
. | TRBJ2-1 | . | TRBV7-3 | TGTGCCAGCAGCGTGGAGGGGGCGAATGAGCAGTTCTTC | CASSVEGANEQFF
. | TRBJ1-5 | . | TRBV19 | TGTGCCAGTAGTATCAGACAGGTGCCAAGGAATCAGCCCCAGCATTTT | CASSIRQVPRNQPQHF
. | TRBJ2-5 | . | TRBV29-1 | TGCAGCGTTGAGGTTCTCGAGGAGACCCAGTACTTC | CSVEVLEETQYF
once | TRBJ2-3 | . | TRBV6-5 | TGTGCCAGCAGGTCGTTGTCAGATACGCAGTATTTT | CASRSLSDTQYF
. | TRBJ2-5 | . | TRBV14 | TGTGCCAGCAGCCAAAGGACTCCCTTGGATCGAGAGACCCAGTACTTC | CASSQRTPLDRETQYF
. | TRBJ2-5 | . | TRBV7-6 | TGTGCCAGCAGCTTCGGGACTTTAGTTGAGACCCAGTACTTC | CASSFGTLVETQYF
. | TRBJ2-3 | . | TRBV10-3 | TGTGCCACCATGGGGCAGGGCGTAGATACGCAGTATTTT | CATMGQGVDTQYF
. | TRBJ2-7 | . | TRBV28 | TGTGCCAGCAGTTTACACAGGGAAGGAGGTTACGAGCAGTACTTC | CASSLHREGGYEQYF
. | TRBJ1-5 | . | TRBV19 | TGTGCCAGTAGTATGCCTATGAGACTCCAGCCCCAGCATTTT | CASSMPMRLQPQHF
. | TRBJ1-2 | . | TRBV28 | TGTGCCAGCAGTCCGCTCCCCCTCAGGGATGGCTACACCTTC | CASSPLPLRDGYTF
. | TRBJ1-3 | . | TRBV9 | TGTGCCAGCAGCGTAGCTCCAGGCAGCTCTGGAAACACCATATATTTT | CASSVAPGSSGNTIYF
. | TRBJ2-2 | . | TRBV7-9 | TGTGCCAGCAGCTTAGCTGGGCCAACGAACACCGGGGAGCTGTTTTTT | CASSLAGPTNTGELFF
. | TRBJ1-2 | . | TRBV6-6 | TGTGCCAGCAGTTCGTCAGGGGATGGCTACACCTTC | CASSSSGDGYTF
. | TRBJ2-7 | TRBD2 | TRBV14 | TGTGCCAGCAGCCCAATAGGAGTAGCGGGAGCTCTCGAGCAGTACTTC | CASSPIGVAGALEQYF
few | TRBJ1-4 | . | TRBV4-2 | TGTGCCAGCAGCCAAGTGGGAGGCCCAGCTGGTGAAAAACTGTTTTTT | CASSQVGGPAGEKLFF
. | TRBJ1-4 | . | TRBV27 | TGTGCCAGCAGCCCCTCTGCAACTAATGAAAAACTGTTTTTT | CASSPSATNEKLFF
. | TRBJ1-1 | . | TRBV19 | TGTGCCAGTGGACAGCTGAGCAGAGCTTTCTTT | CASGQLSRAFF
. | TRBJ1-6 | TRBD1 | TRBV28 | TGTGCCAGTTCTGCAATAACAGGGGTTGGTTCACCCCTCCACTTT | CASSAITGVGSPLHF
once | TRBJ2-4 | . | TRBV15 | TGTGCCACCAGCAGAGGCCCGGGAGCCAAAAACATTCAGTACTTC | CATSRGPGAKNIQYF
. | TRBJ2-1 | . | TRBV19 | TGTGCCAGTAGTAGGCAGGGTTACAATGAGCAGTTCTTC | CASSRQGYNEQFF
. | TRBJ1-5 | TRBD1 | TRBV2 | TGTGCCAGCAGACAAGGACAGGGCGGCAATCAGCCCCAGCATTTT | CASRQGQGGNQPQHF
. | TRBJ1-1 | . | TRBV19 | TGTGCCAGTAGTAAAACAGAGAACACTGAAGCTTTCTTT | CASSKTENTEAFF
. | TRBJ2-7 | TRBD2 | TRBV4-3 | TGCGCCAGCAGCCAAGGGCTGGGCGGGAGGTTCCCAACGGTTCCCTACGAGCAGTACTTC | CASSQGLGGRFPTVPYEQYF
. | TRBJ1-1 | . | TRBV19 | TGTGCCAGTAGTATAGCCGGGTTGCTGAACACTGAAGCTTTCTTT | CASSIAGLLNTEAFF
. | TRBJ2-7 | . | TRBV6-5 | TGTGCCACCGCCTCGGGCAGGGGAAACTACGAGCAGTACTTC | CATASGRGNYEQYF
. | TRBJ1-2 | TRBD1 | TRBV2 | TGTGCCAGCAGCGGGACAGGGAATGGCTACACCTTC | CASSGTGNGYTF
. | TRBJ2-1 | . | TRBV5-4 | TGTGCCAGCAGCTTGGGAACGGCTAGCGTATCCCACAATGAGCAGTTCTTC | CASSLGTASVSHNEQFF
. | TRBJ2-2 | . | TRBV19 | TGTGCCAGTAGCGCCCGGGACGGACTAAACACCGGGGAGCTGTTTTTT | CASSARDGLNTGELFF